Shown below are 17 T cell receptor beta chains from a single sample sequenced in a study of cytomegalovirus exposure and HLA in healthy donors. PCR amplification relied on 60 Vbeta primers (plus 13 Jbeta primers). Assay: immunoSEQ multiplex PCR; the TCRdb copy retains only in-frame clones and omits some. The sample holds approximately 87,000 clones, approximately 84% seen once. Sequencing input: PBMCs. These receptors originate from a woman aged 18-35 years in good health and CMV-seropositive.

CDR3 residues: CASSPTVERGTDTQYF. The CDR3 nucleotides are TGTGCCAGCAGCCCTACGGTGGAGAGGGGCACAGATACGCAGTATTTT. The V and J genes are TRBV4-2 and TRBJ2-3; a weak D match, TRBD2 (5 bases). Germline CDR1 LGHNA, CDR2 YNFKEQ. There are 16 residues in the CDR3. With 4 bases removed from V and 1 base from J, the gap between germline ends came to 15 bases.

The CDR3, as DNA: TGTGCCAGCAGTCCGGGGAAGTATCAGCCCCAGCATTTT. Its protein product is CASSPGKYQPQHF. The rearrangement links TRBV11-2 to TRBJ1-5; no reliable D call. The CDR3 has 13 amino acids. V lost 6 bases and J 5 bases, leaving 11 bases between the germline ends. Germline V CDR1 and CDR2: SGHAT, FQNNGV.

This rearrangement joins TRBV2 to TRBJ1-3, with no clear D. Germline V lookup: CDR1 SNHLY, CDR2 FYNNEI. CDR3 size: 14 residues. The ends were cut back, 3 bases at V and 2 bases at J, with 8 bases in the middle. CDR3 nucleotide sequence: TGTGCCAGCAGTGAGGTGGCAGCTGGAAACACCATATATTTT. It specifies CASSEVAAGNTIYF.

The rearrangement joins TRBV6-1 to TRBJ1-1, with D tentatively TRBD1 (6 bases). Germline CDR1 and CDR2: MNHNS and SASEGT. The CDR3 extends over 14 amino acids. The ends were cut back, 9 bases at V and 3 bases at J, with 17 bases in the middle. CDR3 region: CASQQDRLYTEAFF. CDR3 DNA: TGTGCCAGTCAGCAGGACAGACTTTACACTGAAGCTTTCTTT.

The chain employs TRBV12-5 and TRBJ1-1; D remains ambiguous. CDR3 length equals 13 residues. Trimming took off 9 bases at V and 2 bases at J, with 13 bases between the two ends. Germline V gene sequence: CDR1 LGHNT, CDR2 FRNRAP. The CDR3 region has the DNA TGTGCTAGCGGAGGAGGCCTCAACACTGAAGCTTTCTTT. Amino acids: CASGGGLNTEAFF.

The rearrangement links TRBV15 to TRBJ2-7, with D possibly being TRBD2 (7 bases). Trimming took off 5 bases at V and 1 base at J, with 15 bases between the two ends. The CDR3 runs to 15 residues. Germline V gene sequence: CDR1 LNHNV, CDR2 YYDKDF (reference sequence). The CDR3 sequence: CATSPGLQGSYEQYF. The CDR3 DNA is TGTGCCACCAGCCCGGGACTACAGGGATCCTACGAGCAGTACTTC.

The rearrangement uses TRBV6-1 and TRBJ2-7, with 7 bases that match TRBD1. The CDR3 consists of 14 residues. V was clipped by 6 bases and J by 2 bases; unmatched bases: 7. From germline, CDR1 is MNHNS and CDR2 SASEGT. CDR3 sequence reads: CASRVGQMAYEQYF. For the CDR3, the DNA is TGTGCCAGCAGGGTGGGACAGATGGCCTACGAGCAGTACTTC.

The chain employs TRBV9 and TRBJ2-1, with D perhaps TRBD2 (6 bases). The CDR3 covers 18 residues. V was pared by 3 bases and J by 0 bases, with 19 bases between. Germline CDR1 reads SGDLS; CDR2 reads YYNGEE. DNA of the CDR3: TGTGCCAGCAGCGCCTATAGCTATGCGGGGAGCTCCTACAATGAGCAGTTCTTC. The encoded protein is CASSAYSYAGSSYNEQFF.

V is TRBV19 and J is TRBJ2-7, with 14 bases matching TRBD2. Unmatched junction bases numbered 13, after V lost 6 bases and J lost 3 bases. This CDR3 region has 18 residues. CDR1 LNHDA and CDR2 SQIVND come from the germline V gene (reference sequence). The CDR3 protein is CASSSGTSGRSLFYEQYF. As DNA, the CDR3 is TGTGCCAGTAGCTCCGGGACTAGCGGGAGATCTTTGTTCTACGAGCAGTACTTC. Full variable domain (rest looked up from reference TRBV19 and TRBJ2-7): DGGITQSPKYLFRKEGQNVTLSCEQNLNHDAMYWYRQDPGQGLRLIYYSQIVNDFQKGDIAEGYSVSREKKESFPLTVTSAQKNPTAFYLCASSSGTSGRSLFYEQYFGPGTRLTVT.

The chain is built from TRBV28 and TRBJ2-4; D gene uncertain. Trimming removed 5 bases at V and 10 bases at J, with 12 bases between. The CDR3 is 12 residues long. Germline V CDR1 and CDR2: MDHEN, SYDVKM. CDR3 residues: CASSILGFIQYF. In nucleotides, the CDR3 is TGTGCCAGCAGTATACTCGGGTTTATTCAGTACTTC.

The DNA of the CDR3 is TGTGCCAGTAGTATCGGACAGTACAATGAGCAGTTCTTC. Protein: CASSIGQYNEQFF. The gene calls are TRBV19 and TRBJ2-1; weak D call: TRBD1 (6 bases). V was trimmed by 3 bases and J by 4 bases, leaving 7 bases between them. The CDR3 contains 13 residues. Germline CDR1 and CDR2: LNHDA and SQIVND (reference sequence).

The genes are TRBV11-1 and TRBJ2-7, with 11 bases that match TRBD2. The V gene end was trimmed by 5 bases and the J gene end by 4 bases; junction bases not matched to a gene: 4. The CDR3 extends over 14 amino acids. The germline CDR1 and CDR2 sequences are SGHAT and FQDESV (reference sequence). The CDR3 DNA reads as TGTGCCAGCAGCCCAACTAGCGGGAGTTACGAGCAGTACTTC. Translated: CASSPTSGSYEQYF.

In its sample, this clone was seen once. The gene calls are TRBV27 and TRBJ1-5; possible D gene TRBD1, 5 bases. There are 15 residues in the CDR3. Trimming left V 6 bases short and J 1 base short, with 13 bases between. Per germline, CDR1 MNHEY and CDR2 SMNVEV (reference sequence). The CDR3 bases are TGTGCCAGCAGCGCAGGGTGGTCCAGCAATCAGCCCCAGCATTTT. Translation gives CASSAGWSSNQPQHF.

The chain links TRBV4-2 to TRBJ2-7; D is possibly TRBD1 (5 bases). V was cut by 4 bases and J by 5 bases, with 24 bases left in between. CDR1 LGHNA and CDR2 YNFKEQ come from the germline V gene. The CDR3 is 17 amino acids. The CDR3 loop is CASSPEVGQGFLNEQYF. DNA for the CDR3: TGTGCCAGCAGCCCAGAAGTCGGCCAGGGATTTTTGAACGAGCAGTACTTC.

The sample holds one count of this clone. CDR3 coding DNA: TGTGCCAGCAGCCTGTCTGAGACCCAGTACTTC. Translation gives CASSLSETQYF. V gene TRBV7-9 combines with J gene TRBJ2-5; D is undetermined. V lost 5 bases to trimming and J lost 5 bases, with 6 bases between them. CDR1 SEHNR and CDR2 FQNEAQ come from the germline V gene (reference sequence). The length of the CDR3 is 11 residues.

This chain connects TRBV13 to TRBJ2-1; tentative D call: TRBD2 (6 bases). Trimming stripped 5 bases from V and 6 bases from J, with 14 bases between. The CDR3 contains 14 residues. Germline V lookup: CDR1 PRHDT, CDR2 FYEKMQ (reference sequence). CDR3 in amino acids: CASSLGLTFNEQFF. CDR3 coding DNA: TGTGCCAGCAGCCTGGGACTCACGTTCAATGAGCAGTTCTTC.

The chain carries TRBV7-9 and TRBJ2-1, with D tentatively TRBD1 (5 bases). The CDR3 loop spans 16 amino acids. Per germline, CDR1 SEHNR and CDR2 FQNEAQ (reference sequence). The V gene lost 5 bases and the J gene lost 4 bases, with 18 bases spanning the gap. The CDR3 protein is CASSQVGLSSYNEQFF. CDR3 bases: TGTGCCAGCAGCCAGGTGGGGCTTTCTTCATACAATGAGCAGTTCTTC.